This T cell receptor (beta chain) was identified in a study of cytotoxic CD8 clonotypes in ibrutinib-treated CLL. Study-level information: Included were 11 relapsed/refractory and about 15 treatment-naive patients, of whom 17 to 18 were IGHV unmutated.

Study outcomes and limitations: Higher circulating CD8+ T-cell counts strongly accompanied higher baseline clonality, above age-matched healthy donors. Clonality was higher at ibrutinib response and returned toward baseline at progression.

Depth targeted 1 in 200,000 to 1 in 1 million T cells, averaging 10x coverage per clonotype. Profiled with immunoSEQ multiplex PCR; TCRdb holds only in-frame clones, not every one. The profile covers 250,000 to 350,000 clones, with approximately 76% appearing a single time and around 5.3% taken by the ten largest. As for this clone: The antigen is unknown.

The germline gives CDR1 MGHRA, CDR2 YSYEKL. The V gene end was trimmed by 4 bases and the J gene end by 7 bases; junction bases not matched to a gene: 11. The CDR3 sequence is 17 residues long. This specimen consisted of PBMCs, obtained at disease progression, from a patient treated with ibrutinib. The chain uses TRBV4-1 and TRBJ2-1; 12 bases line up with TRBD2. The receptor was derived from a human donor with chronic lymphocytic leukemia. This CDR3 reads CASSLNPGLAGQNEQFF. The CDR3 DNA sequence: TGCGCCAGCAGCCTGAATCCGGGACTAGCGGGCCAGAATGAGCAGTTCTTC.